Presented here are 6 T cell receptor beta chains from one specimen sequenced in a study of T cells after yellow fever vaccination. Via MiXCR, TCRdb re-called the 5' RACE reads, giving one row per CDR3 protein. The data show some 250,000 distinct CDR3 sequences, with 6% to 7.5% seen just once and approximately 0.84% held by the top ten. The specimen comprised CD4+ T cells sorted from PBMCs, sampled 15 days after the yellow fever booster vaccination. These receptors were taken from a man younger than 45 who received the YFV17D yellow fever vaccine.

The sample holds many counts of this clonotype. The chain carries TRBV12-3 or TRBV12-4 and TRBJ1-2, with TRBD1 matching over 8 bases. This CDR3 is 15 amino acids long. V shed 5 bases and J 4 bases; nucleotides not matched to a gene: 9. The chain's CDR3 is CASSLGTGDIYGYTF. The CDR3 DNA is TGTGCCAGCAGTCTCGGGACAGGAGACATCTATGGCTACACCTTC.

This clonotype was found many times. This chain links TRBV7-2 with TRBJ2-7; D gene ambiguous. Trimming stripped 5 bases from V and 1 base from J, with 9 bases between. This CDR3 is built from 13 residues. The V gene's germline CDR1 is SGHTA and CDR2 FQGNSA. In nucleotides, the CDR3 is TGTGCCAGCAGCCCCCAGGCGTCCTACGAGCAGTACTTC. Protein sequence: CASSPQASYEQYF.

The chain couples TRBV29-1 to TRBJ2-3; D ambiguous. V was shortened by 1 base and J by 4 bases, with 12 bases between the two germline ends. The CDR3 is made up of 14 amino acids. CDR1 is SQVTM and CDR2 is ANQGSEA in the germline V gene. The CDR3 nucleotides are TGCAGCGTTGAAGCCATAGTTAGTCCAGATACGCAGTATTTT. Translation gives CSVEAIVSPDTQYF.

This clonotype has a count of ten or more. J is TRBJ2-3 and V is TRBV5-1; D may be TRBD1 (5 bases). From germline, CDR1 is SGHRS and CDR2 YFSETQ. The CDR3 loop spans 14 amino acids. Trimming took off 2 bases at V and 3 bases at J, with 10 bases between the two ends. This CDR3 is CASSFQGKTDTQYF. DNA for the CDR3: TGCGCCAGCAGCTTTCAGGGAAAAACAGATACGCAGTATTTT. The full variable domain, with the rest looked up from reference TRBV5-1 and TRBJ2-3, is KAGVTQTPRYLIKTRGQQVTLSCSPISGHRSVSWYQQTPGQGLQFLFEYFSETQRNKGNFPGRFSGRQFSNSRSEMNVSTLELGDSALYLCASSFQGKTDTQYFGPGTRLTVL.

The V and J genes are TRBV18 and TRBJ2-1; D gene uncertain. V was pared by 3 bases and J by 9 bases, with 9 bases between. This CDR3 contains 12 residues. The germline V gene has CDR1 KGHSH and CDR2 LQKENI. The CDR3 is CASSPKRAEQFF. CDR3 bases: TGTGCCAGCTCACCGAAAAGGGCTGAGCAGTTCTTC.

This clonotype was detected only a few times. The V call is TRBV12-3 or TRBV12-4, the J call TRBJ2-7; D tentatively fits TRBD1 or TRBD2 (5 bases each). This CDR3 has 14 amino acids. V dropped 4 bases and J dropped 6 bases, with 16 bases sitting between them. The CDR3 here is CASSYGDRRREQYF. The CDR3, as DNA: TGTGCCAGCAGTTACGGGGACCGGAGACGCGAGCAGTACTTC.